This T cell receptor beta chain derives from a study of blood T cell repertoires in COVID-19. Background on the study: COVID-19 samples, acute and convalescent, were from the United States, Italy and Spain. T cells, B-cell-depleted T cells, or PBMCs provided the cDNA or gDNA that served as material.

The junction had 7 bases not matched to a gene; V was cut back by 3 bases and J by 4 bases. Per the germline V gene, CDR1 is SNHLY and CDR2 is FYNNEI. The CDR3 contains 15 residues. Recruited during active infection, patients (from Seattle) were subsequently followed longitudinally. In the source study's methods: The assay estimated nucleated cells by amplifying reference gene primers. TCRdb keeps only in-frame clones here, not all; method: immunoSEQ multiplex PCR. V, J and clone size derive from that table, while D and trimming were established from the DNA sequence. Among hundreds of thousands of clones listed, 86% were seen once.

The sequencing sample was made of peripheral blood. The chain recombines TRBV2 with TRBJ2-5; the match to TRBD2 covers 8 bases. This receptor was obtained from an older woman with COVID-19, enrolled during active disease. The CDR3 loop is CASSDDGGAGETQYF. In DNA, the CDR3 is TGTGCCAGCAGTGATGACGGGGGGGCCGGAGAGACCCAGTACTTC.